This T cell receptor beta chain was obtained from a study of spatial heterogeneity in lung cancer. Points from the study as a whole: How many expanded intratumoral alpha and beta TCRs were present tracked the tumor mutation count, which was a count of nonsynonymous mutations.

Sample share makes this clonotype medium-sized. No antigen is known for it. A unique molecular identifier was attached to every TCR cDNA molecule. TCRdb independently ran MiXCR on the 5' RACE reads; one entry per CDR3 protein. The sample consists of about 22,000 distinct CDR3 sequences, 8.8% of them appearing once. V was shortened by 6 bases and J by 1 base, with 15 bases between the two germline ends. Germline CDR1 and CDR2: MNHEY and SVGEGT. This CDR3 has 15 residues. Regarding time point: sample taken at primary tumor resection. Sequencing covered unsorted whole RNA taken from tumor, nontumor lung or frozen PBMC.

This chain connects TRBV6-2 or TRBV6-3 to TRBJ2-5, with D maybe TRBD1 (5 bases). The source was lung tumor tissue, collected at surgery. This sequence originates from a male donor with early-stage non-small cell lung cancer. The CDR3 nucleotides are TGTGCCAGCAGCGACAGAAGAAGGAGCCAAGAGACCCAGTACTTC. Its translation is CASSDRRRSQETQYF.